Below are 10 T cell receptor beta chains sequenced from a single sample in a study of T-cell memory formation after mild COVID-19. TCRdb re-called the 5' RACE reads through MiXCR, storing one row per CDR3 protein. The profile shows 450,000 to 650,000 distinct CDR3 sequences, roughly 20% of them singletons. Sample: PBMCs or a T cell subset sorted from them (not recorded which). The receptors were gathered from an adult woman who had mild COVID-19 (a few samples of this study predate the infection). Cell type and time point are not known.

This clonotype was seen many times. This sequence joins TRBV29-1 and TRBJ2-3, with a weak D call TRBD1 (6 bases). The CDR3 totals 15 residues. Looked up from germline, CDR1 is SQVTM and CDR2 is ANQGSEA. V lost 5 bases to trimming and J lost 0 bases, with 15 bases between them. This CDR3 is CSVTPQGKSTDTQYF. DNA for the CDR3: TGCAGCGTTACTCCGCAGGGGAAGAGCACAGATACGCAGTATTTT.

This clonotype was counted between two and nine times. The chain recombines TRBV3-1 with TRBJ2-2, with 7 bases aligning to TRBD2. The V gene end was trimmed by 3 bases and the J gene end by 2 bases; junction bases not matched to a gene: 6. CDR1 LGHDT and CDR2 YNNKEL come from the germline V gene (reference sequence). CDR3 length equals 16 residues. This CDR3 reads CASSHPTSANTGELFF. CDR3 DNA: TGTGCCAGCAGCCATCCCACTAGCGCAAACACCGGGGAGCTGTTTTTT.

V usage is TRBV7-2 and J usage is TRBJ2-1, with 7 nucleotides matching TRBD2. J gave up 9 bases and V 0 bases, and 11 bases lay outside the gene matches. This CDR3 contains 16 residues. Per the germline V gene, CDR1 is SGHTA and CDR2 is FQGNSA. CDR3 residues: CASSLAFSAGVGEQFF. In DNA, the CDR3 is TGTGCCAGCAGCTTAGCTTTCTCGGCGGGAGTAGGTGAGCAGTTCTTC. The whole variable domain, filled in from reference TRBV7-2 and TRBJ2-1, reads GAGVSQSPSNKVTEKGKDVELRCDPISGHTALYWYRQSLGQGLEFLIYFQGNSAPDKSGLPSDRFSAERTGGSVSTLTIQRTQQEDSAVYLCASSLAFSAGVGEQFFGPGTRLTVL.

In its sample, this clonotype was seen a few times. The chain employs TRBV20-1 and TRBJ1-1; D call uncertain. The germline gives CDR1 DFQATT, CDR2 SNEGSKA (reference sequence). V was clipped by 4 bases and J by 7 bases, with 10 bases between them. The length of the CDR3 is 11 residues. The CDR3 loop reads CSAMRRIEAFF. The CDR3 DNA follows: TGCAGTGCTATGAGACGGATTGAAGCTTTCTTT.

This clonotype showed up just a few times. The CDR3 region is CAISETPSSYNEQFF. Written as DNA, the CDR3 is TGTGCCATCAGTGAGACGCCGAGCTCCTACAATGAGCAGTTCTTC. This sequence joins TRBV10-3 and TRBJ2-1; D is unresolved. With 2 bases removed from V and 0 bases from J, the gap between germline ends came to 8 bases. From germline, CDR1 is ENHRY and CDR2 SYGVKD. The length of the CDR3 is 15 residues.

The V and J genes are TRBV7-9 and TRBJ1-5; 11 bases are a match to TRBD1. V dropped 5 bases and J dropped 7; count of bases not matched to a gene: 19. Looked up from germline, CDR1 is SEHNR and CDR2 is FQNEAQ (reference sequence). The CDR3 is 19 residues long. The CDR3 sequence is CASSIGLRTGGIRGQPQHF. The DNA for the CDR3 is TGTGCCAGCAGCATCGGATTAAGGACAGGGGGCATCCGCGGGCAGCCCCAGCATTTT.

The V gene is TRBV19, the J gene TRBJ1-3, with D uncertain. V lost 1 base, J lost 0 bases, and 7 bases lay in between. The CDR3 is 15 amino acids. The germline V gene encodes CDR1 LNHDA and CDR2 SQIVND (reference sequence). For the CDR3, the DNA is TGTGCCAGTAGTATAGGCACCAACTCTGGAAACACCATATATTTT. Protein product: CASSIGTNSGNTIYF. The full variable domain, its missing parts supplied by reference TRBV19 and TRBJ1-3, is DGGITQSPKYLFRKEGQNVTLSCEQNLNHDAMYWYRQDPGQGLRLIYYSQIVNDFQKGDIAEGYSVSREKKESFPLTVTSAQKNPTAFYLCASSIGTNSGNTIYFGEGSWLTVV.

The V gene is TRBV5-6, the J gene TRBJ2-3, with 12 bases matching TRBD2. Germline CDR1 and CDR2: SGHDT and YYEEEE. The CDR3 extends over 15 amino acids. V was clipped by 3 bases and J by 5 bases; unmatched bases: 4. CDR3 in DNA: TGTGCCAGCAGCTGGGAGGGACTAGCGGGAGATACGCAGTATTTT. It encodes CASSWEGLAGDTQYF.

A few counts support this clonotype. The genes are TRBV11-1 and TRBJ2-2; TRBD2 is a possible D gene (6 bases). The CDR3 loop spans 14 amino acids. V lost 4 bases and J 4 bases, leaving 10 bases between the germline ends. Germline assignment: CDR1 SGHAT and CDR2 FQDESV (reference sequence). CDR3 amino acids: CASSWGGGTGELFF. CDR3 nucleotide sequence: TGTGCCAGCAGCTGGGGAGGCGGCACCGGGGAGCTGTTTTTT.

At least ten counts were recorded for this clonotype. The rearrangement links TRBV12-3 or TRBV12-4 to TRBJ2-7, with 10 nucleotides matching TRBD1. With 6 bases clipped from V and 1 base from J, the junction kept 6 bases outside the gene matches. This CDR3 region has 15 residues. Here the CDR3 reads CASSPRQGASYEQYF. For the CDR3, the DNA is TGTGCCAGCAGCCCTAGACAGGGGGCTTCCTACGAGCAGTACTTC.